The rows below give T cell receptor beta chains drawn from one sample of a study of regulatory T cells in long-lasting Graves disease. TCRdb re-derived calls from the multiplex PCR reads in MiXCR, one entry per CDR3 protein. The data show approximately 400,000 distinct CDR3 sequences, over 14% seen once. The data were also submitted as part of a second study, on T cells in Graves' hyperthyroidism and ophthalmopathy.

Sequencing was performed on peripheral blood mononuclear cells (PBMCs), taken at new diagnosis, from a patient treated with antithyroid drugs. The receptors stem from a woman aged 40 to 49 with Graves disease. CDR3s include the opening cysteine and the closing phenylalanine or tryptophan. D genes are given only for firm matches. Size values are once, few and many counts, or a class for expanded clones, and some rows have none.

d_gene	v_gene	j_gene	abundance	CDR3aa	CDR3nt
TRBD2	TRBV7-8	TRBJ2-1	many	CASSPREGQAEQFF	TGTGCCAGCAGCCCCCGGGAGGGGCAAGCTGAGCAGTTCTTC
.	TRBV11-3	TRBJ1-1	many	CASSPGGFSQKGTGAFF	TGTGCCAGCAGCCCCGGGGGATTTAGCCAGAAAGGAACGGGAGCTTTCTTT
.	TRBV9	TRBJ2-3	many	CASSDSGRSTDTQYF	TGTGCCAGCAGCGACAGCGGACGGAGCACAGATACGCAGTATTTT
TRBD1	TRBV30	TRBJ1-1	many	CAWSVGGTANTEAFF	TGTGCCTGGAGTGTGGGGGGGACAGCGAACACTGAAGCTTTCTTT
.	TRBV6-2/TRBV6-3	TRBJ2-7	.	CASSYRDGVYGEQYF	TGTGCCAGCAGTTATAGGGACGGGGTCTACGGCGAGCAGTACTTC
TRBD1	TRBV19	TRBJ1-1	many	CASTNSGQGAVAFF	TGTGCCAGTACCAATTCCGGACAGGGGGCTGTGGCTTTCTTT
TRBD2	TRBV13	TRBJ2-1	.	CASSLDPGTSAYNEQFF	TGTGCCAGCAGCTTAGACCCCGGGACTAGCGCATACAATGAGCAGTTCTTC
TRBD2	TRBV7-3	TRBJ2-2	few	CASSLGLAGGYTGELFF	TGTGCCAGCAGCTTAGGTCTAGCGGGAGGGTACACCGGGGAGCTGTTTTTT
TRBD2	TRBV3-1	TRBJ2-3	many	CASSRQLAGPTDTQYF	TGTGCCAGCAGCCGACAACTAGCGGGACCCACAGATACGCAGTATTTT
.	TRBV27	TRBJ2-1	many	CASFPPHSYNEQFF	TGTGCCAGCTTTCCGCCCCACAGTTACAATGAGCAGTTCTTC
.	TRBV7-3	TRBJ2-3	many	CASSHIADITDTQYF	TGTGCCAGCAGCCACATAGCGGACATCACAGATACGCAGTATTTT
TRBD1	TRBV3-1	TRBJ2-2	.	CASSADRGRSTGELFF	TGTGCCAGCAGCGCAGACAGGGGGCGCAGCACCGGGGAGCTGTTTTTT
.	TRBV29-1	TRBJ2-3	many	CSVEGGGALSTDTQYF	TGCAGCGTTGAAGGGGGCGGGGCCCTTAGCACAGATACGCAGTATTTT
.	TRBV4-2	TRBJ2-5	few	CASSQCIQETQYF	TGTGCCAGCAGCCAGTGCATTCAAGAGACCCAGTACTTC
.	TRBV2	TRBJ2-1	many	CASTLRTGESEQFF	TGTGCCAGCACCCTCCGAACGGGCGAGTCCGAGCAGTTCTTC
.	TRBV6-1	TRBJ2-7	few	CASSESTGGGYEQYF	TGTGCCAGCAGTGAAAGCACAGGTGGGGGTTACGAGCAGTACTTC
.	TRBV29-1	TRBJ1-1	many	CSVEERFGTEAFF	TGCAGCGTTGAAGAGCGGTTCGGCACTGAAGCTTTCTTT
.	TRBV28	TRBJ2-5	.	CASSLREAGSTQAFETQYF	TGTGCCAGCAGTTTGAGGGAGGCAGGTTCGACCCAGGCGTTTGAGACCCAGTACTTC
TRBD2	TRBV6-1	TRBJ2-7	many	CASRLAGGPSEQYF	TGTGCCAGCAGACTAGCGGGAGGGCCCAGCGAGCAGTACTTC
.	TRBV7-9	TRBJ2-2	.	CASSPPSAGPAPGELFF	TGTGCCAGCAGCCCCCCATCAGCCGGCCCAGCCCCCGGGGAGCTGTTTTTT
.	TRBV12-3/TRBV12-4	TRBJ2-1	many	CASSETQSHLDNEQFF	TGTGCCAGCAGTGAAACCCAGTCCCACTTAGACAATGAGCAGTTCTTC
TRBD2	TRBV20-1	TRBJ2-7	many	CSARKLAGGSYEQYF	TGCAGTGCTAGAAAACTAGCGGGAGGGTCCTACGAGCAGTACTTC
TRBD2	TRBV5-1	TRBJ2-1	many	CASGGGSGYYNEQFF	TGCGCCAGCGGGGGGGGTAGCGGATACTACAACGAGCAGTTCTTC
TRBD2	TRBV5-1	TRBJ2-7	many	CASSLSGRAYEQYF	TGTGCCAGCAGCTTAAGCGGGAGAGCCTACGAGCAGTACTTC
TRBD1	TRBV6-1	TRBJ1-5	many	CASSEGTGTNQPQHF	TGTGCCAGCAGTGAAGGGACAGGGACAAATCAGCCCCAGCATTTT
TRBD2	TRBV5-1	TRBJ2-4	.	CASSLGTSGLAKNIQYF	TGCGCCAGCAGCTTGGGGACTAGCGGGTTAGCCAAAAACATTCAGTACTTC
.	TRBV11-1	TRBJ2-5	many	CASSLVGRETQYF	TGTGCCAGCAGCTTAGTGGGTCGGGAGACCCAGTACTTC
TRBD2	TRBV20-1	TRBJ2-7	few	CSASGGGGKYEQYF	TGCAGTGCTAGTGGGGGGGGAGGAAAATACGAGCAGTACTTC
TRBD1	TRBV19	TRBJ1-5	many	CASSILRPGQELGIRRSNQPQHF	TGTGCCAGTAGTATTTTAAGACCTGGACAGGAGTTGGGAATAAGGAGGAGCAATCAGCCCCAGCATTTT
.	TRBV5-1	TRBJ1-5	.	CASSAGLEENQPQHF	TGCGCCAGCAGCGCCGGGTTGGAGGAAAATCAGCCCCAGCATTTT
.	TRBV7-8	TRBJ2-2	many	CASREGSGATGELFF	TGTGCCAGCAGGGAAGGGAGTGGGGCCACCGGGGAGCTGTTTTTT
TRBD2	TRBV10-3	TRBJ2-7	.	CAISDGTSGSYEQYF	TGTGCCATCAGTGACGGGACTAGCGGGAGCTACGAGCAGTACTTC
.	TRBV29-1	TRBJ2-1	.	CSGHAYNEQFF	TGCAGCGGACACGCTTACAATGAGCAGTTCTTC
.	TRBV10-3	TRBJ1-5	many	CAISESYQPQHF	TGTGCCATCAGTGAGAGCTATCAGCCCCAGCATTTT
TRBD2	TRBV14	TRBJ2-5	few	CASSRLAGGSETQYF	TGTGCCAGCAGCCGACTAGCGGGAGGGTCTGAGACCCAGTACTTC
.	TRBV9	TRBJ2-1	few	CASSVASGLLGNEQFF	TGTGCCAGCAGCGTAGCGTCGGGACTCCTTGGGAATGAGCAGTTCTTC
TRBD1	TRBV6-1	TRBJ2-2	many	CASRPTGQVKNTGELFF	TGTGCCAGCAGACCAACGGGACAGGTTAAGAACACCGGGGAGCTGTTTTTT
TRBD2	TRBV20-1	TRBJ2-1	many	CSATKTSVNEQFF	TGCAGTGCTACAAAGACTAGCGTCAATGAGCAGTTCTTC
TRBD2	TRBV13	TRBJ2-7	.	CASSIAGTNSYEQYF	TGTGCCAGCAGCATAGCCGGGACTAACTCCTACGAGCAGTACTTC
.	TRBV12-5	TRBJ1-5	few	CASGTGQGNQPQHF	TGTGCTAGTGGTACCGGACAAGGCAATCAGCCCCAGCATTTT
TRBD2	TRBV7-8	TRBJ2-5	many	CASSLAVGGDLETQYF	TGTGCCAGCAGCTTAGCGGTGGGGGGGGACTTAGAGACCCAGTACTTC
.	TRBV11-3	TRBJ2-1	.	CASSLEAGLGYNEHFF	TGTGCCAGCAGCTTAGAAGCGGGCCTAGGCTACAATGAGCATTTCTTC